This T cell receptor (beta chain) was profiled in a study of CD8+CD57+ T cells in acquired aplastic anemia. Concerning this clonotype itself: Its matching antigen is unknown.

Study-wide findings and caveats: The study identified roughly 29 CD8+ CDR3 sequences shared by patients and controls.

For sequencing, patients were chosen who had shown expansion of CD8+CD57+ cells by flow cytometry. At the time of blood sampling, patients had not yet received any therapy. Genomic DNA provided the template from which TCR beta VDJ and CDR3 profiles were obtained. TCRdb used MiXCR to reprocess the reads, holding one entry per CDR3 protein. The repertoire holds over 150,000 distinct CDR3 sequences, with about 60% as singletons. The trim removed 5 bases at V and 8 bases at J, leaving 9 bases unmatched. This CDR3 region has 17 residues. Per germline, CDR1 SGHNT and CDR2 YENEEA. The sequenced sample was sorted CD4+, CD8+, or CD8+CD57+ T cells (not recorded which) from PBMCs. This clonotype was sampled from a human donor with aplastic anemia. This chain links TRBV11-3 with TRBJ2-1; the match to TRBD2 covers 16 bases. CDR3 protein: CASSGGTSGRVPHEQFF. The CDR3 DNA sequence: TGTGCCAGCAGCGGCGGGACTAGCGGGAGGGTCCCGCATGAGCAGTTCTTC. Together with reference TRBV11-3 and TRBJ2-1, the CDR3 gives the full variable domain: EAGVVQSPRYKIIEKKQPVAFWCNPISGHNTLYWYLQNLGQGPELLIRYENEEAVDDSQLPKDRFSAERLKGVDSTLKIQPAELGDSAVYLCASSGGTSGRVPHEQFFGPGTRLTVL.